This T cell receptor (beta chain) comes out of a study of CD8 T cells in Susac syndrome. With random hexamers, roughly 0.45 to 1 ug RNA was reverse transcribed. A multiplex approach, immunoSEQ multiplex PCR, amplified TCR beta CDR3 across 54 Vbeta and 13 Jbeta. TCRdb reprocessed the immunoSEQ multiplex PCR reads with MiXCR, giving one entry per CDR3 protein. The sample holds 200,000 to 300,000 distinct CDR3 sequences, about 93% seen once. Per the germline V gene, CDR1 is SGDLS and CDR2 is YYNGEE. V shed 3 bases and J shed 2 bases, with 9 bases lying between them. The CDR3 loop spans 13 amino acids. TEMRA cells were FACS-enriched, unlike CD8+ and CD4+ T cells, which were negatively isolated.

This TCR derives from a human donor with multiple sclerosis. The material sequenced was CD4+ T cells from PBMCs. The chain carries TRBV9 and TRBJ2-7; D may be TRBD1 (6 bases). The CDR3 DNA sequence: TGTGCCAGCAGCGGAGGACAGACCTACGAGCAGTACTTC. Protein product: CASSGGQTYEQYF.